This T cell receptor (beta chain) was identified in a study of T cells in localized non-small cell lung cancer. This clone was counted a few times. Its cognate antigen is unknown. Trimming removed 7 bases at V and 10 bases at J, with 20 bases between. The CDR3 has 15 amino acids. Germline V gene sequence: CDR1 SNHLY, CDR2 FYNNEI. General study findings and limits: Adjacent lung held a median 57 of the top 100 tumor clones. Greater blood T cell density accompanied longer overall survival. It was uninvolved adjacent lung that showed the highest T cell clonality, exceeding tumor.

Clones were read by immunoSEQ multiplex PCR, and TCRdb kept only the in-frame ones, dropping some. The profile covers roughly 30,000 clones, with about 80% appearing a single time and 5% to 6.5% taken by the ten largest. Here the sequenced sample was peripheral blood mononuclear cells, taken before any cancer treatment. The V gene is TRBV2, the J gene TRBJ1-6; possibly TRBD1 for D (5 bases). This receptor was taken from a man aged 35-69 years with stage III lung adenocarcinoma. The CDR3 region is CASTSPGTEWSPLHF. As DNA, the CDR3 is TGTGCCAGCACCTCCCCGGGGACCGAGTGGTCACCCCTCCACTTT.